Sequencing of this TCR beta chain was carried out in a study of cytomegalovirus exposure and HLA in healthy donors (TCRdb year 2017). About the investigation overall: According to an earlier analysis of 450 to 650 of the donors, some 170 million T cells yielded 100 million or so unique TCR beta sequences and about 280 Gb of sequence data. About 310 gigabases of sequencing data and some 85 million unique TCR sequences were included in an early release covering 550 to 650 HLA-typed donors. Of the roughly 410 genotyped donors, less than 85% were placed in the genetic ancestry cluster associated with self-reported Caucasian donors. The study aimed to test whether signatures of past pathogen exposure could be identified by cataloging public T cell receptors. The study profiled the T cell repertoires of around 700 subjects by immunosequencing and related them to cytomegalovirus serostatus. Along with the 666-subject first cohort, a separate validation cohort of roughly 110 different subjects was used. The study combined high-throughput TCR immunosequencing, statistical association of individual TCRs with disease status, and machine learning to predict cytomegalovirus infection status. To study patterns of TCR occurrence, a later analysis re-analyzed previously published TCR beta repertoires from several hundred donors and added high-resolution HLA genotyping. The later analysis used no new phenotypic data to find candidate immune exposures, relying instead on TCR beta sequences and their occurrence across donors. An earlier analysis of several hundred of the donors applied high-throughput TCR beta sequencing to assess whether each TCR beta V gene segment acted as functional or pseudogenic. Alongside the repertoire data, information on donor age, sex, ethnicity and CMV serostatus was compiled. Genome-wide SNP genotypes for about 60% of the roughly 670 donors were used in a later genetic analysis, which treated that subset as a discovery cohort. Every discovery cohort repertoire had been produced on one sequencing platform. Both class I and class II loci were covered by HLA typing, at four-digit resolution. Typing coverage differed by locus: A, B, C, DRB1 and DQB1 were typed in roughly 629-630 donors, DQA1 in 500 to 550, DPA1 in some 610, and DPB1 in roughly 470. Roughly 5 DR-DQ haplotypes were handled as single units for association and clustering, since linkage in the cohort was strong. Across around 400 genotyped donors of the cohort, an average of approximately 240,000 unique TCR beta nucleotide sequences per donor were sequenced, and roughly 17% of those sequences were non-productive.

Worth noting for this clone: Its antigen is currently not known. No base qualities exist here, and no much larger clone lies one base off it.

Broader findings and caveats from the paper: Across donors, most TCR sequences were observed very rarely, whereas some public TCRs were present in many individuals. Correlated functional status among segregating V segments might be attributable to linkage disequilibrium, but an unknown experimental factor could not be ruled out. A later analysis found that most CMV-associated TCR beta chains appeared HLA-restricted, with HLA associations seemingly driven largely by CMV exposure. The authors suggested that the approach could potentially be extended to other disease states and immunological phenotypes. In an earlier analysis of some 540 of the donors, most TCR beta V segments appeared in productive rearrangements about 87% or about 30% of the time, broadly matching IMGT annotations. A group of highly shared sequence variants was considered likely to be a technical artifact of the sequencing pipeline. A total of 150 or so TCR beta chains were listed by the study as associated with cytomegalovirus. A further reported finding was that TCR beta sequences accurately predicted the HLA-A and HLA-B alleles for most subjects in the first cohort. A few of the identified cytomegalovirus-associated TCR beta chains were confirmed in vitro to be specific for cytomegalovirus antigens. According to a later analysis, parvovirus B19, influenza, CMV and Epstein-Barr virus appeared linked to several top co-occurrence clusters. Specific HLA alleles were associated with over 15,000 TCR beta sequences at a false discovery rate of 0.05 in a later analysis. In a later genetic analysis, a missense DCLRE1C variant was associated with V-gene and J-gene trimming of TCR beta chains, and the association was replicated in an independent cohort. In a later analysis, HLA-associated TCR beta chains showed more clonal expansion and lower generation probabilities than non-associated chains that were equally common. For the cohort, immune exposure information was limited to CMV serostatus. In a later analysis, TCR association rates were found to vary across HLA loci, with the most associated TCRs seen for DRB1 alleles and the fewest for HLA-C alleles. Because HLA typing was unavailable for some donors at each locus, only the typed subset was used in association tests. This cohort had only TCR beta chains sequenced, and the lack of alpha or paired-chain data limited which features could be detected. The 87-base-pair reads could not distinguish some IMGT-functional V segments, including TRBV6-2 and TRBV6-3, so those segments were excluded. Roughly uniform sequencing depth across donors was assumed in presence/absence analyses, although this assumption may not hold. Assigning TCR associations to individual alleles was difficult when HLA alleles, especially DR and DQ, strongly co-occurred. Cytomegalovirus status was reported to be diagnosed by the classifier with high specificity and sensitivity in both the original and validation cohorts. A later genetic analysis reported fewer N-insertions in productive TCRs among donors in an Asian-associated ancestry cluster than the approximately 670-donor mean. The earlier analysis of fewer than 750 of the donors excluded some 16 rarely observed V segments, including chromosome 9 orphons, because counts were too low.

The library was built by means of the immunoSEQ multiplex PCR assay. For the multiplex PCR, a mixture combining 60 forward primers for TCR Vbeta segments and 13 reverse primers for TCR Jbeta segments was used. The CDR3 region of rearranged TCR beta genes was amplified from genomic DNA by a multiplex PCR assay. Amplified TCR beta libraries were sequenced as 87-base-pair reads on the Illumina HiSeq System. The paper's data handling went like this. In a later analysis, 70 million to 95 million unique TCR beta chains were counted across the 690 or so repertoires, and approximately 11 million of these chains were shared by at least two donors. To remove PCR and sequencing errors, raw reads were error-corrected and collapsed into unique sequences using a nearest-neighbor algorithm that merged closely related sequences. To assign V, D and J gene segments, CDR3 sequences were aligned to IMGT reference sequences. For a sequence to be retained, a match of at least six nucleotides to both a V gene segment and a J gene segment was required. Rearrangements were called productive when the CDR3 lacked stop codons and stayed in frame with V and J; all others were non-productive. Following IMGT convention, CDR3 was defined as the stretch from the second conserved V-encoded cysteine up to the conserved J-encoded phenylalanine. Sequences without an unambiguous match to a single V gene segment were excluded from the earlier analysis of approximately 560 of the donors. An earlier analysis of just under 600 of the donors called V segments functional above 56.7% productive rearrangements and segregating when the between-donor standard deviation exceeded 5%. A statistical classification framework was developed to diagnose cytomegalovirus status using the catalog of TCR beta chain sequences. A later analysis assigned V and J genes by comparing TCR nucleotide sequences with IMGT/GENE-DB human TR gene sequences. Using the TCRdist pipeline, a later analysis assigned CDR3 sequences along with most-parsimonious VDJ recombination scenarios. In a later analysis, each TCR beta chain was defined by its CDR3 amino acid sequence together with its V-gene family, and reads without a unique V-gene family were excluded. In a later analysis, fewer than 600 highly shared, low-generation-probability nucleotide sequences were removed to address suspected cross-contamination and a sequencing artifact. In a later analysis, a clonal expansion index for each public chain was calculated from normalized within-repertoire ranks of inferred template counts. In a later analysis, generation probabilities were computed using a VDJ recombination model fitted to out-of-frame rearrangements, and the results were checked against IGoR. In a later analysis, TCR-TCR, TCR-HLA and TCR-CMV co-occurrence was scored with hypergeometric tests, and a repertoire-size bias correction was applied to TCR pairs. False discovery rates were estimated in a later analysis by permuting HLA or CMV assignments 20 times. In a later analysis, co-occurring TCRs were grouped with DBSCAN, and TCRdist sequence similarity was added when clustering was performed within HLA-allele-positive subsets. For co-occurrence clustering, repertoires with fewer than 30,000 or more than 120,000 public chains were excluded, along with about five repertoires with anomalous nucleotide sharing. The source is immuneACCESS, and TCRdb retained only in-frame sequences with V and J called. Part of the clones is not carried over; for the studies checked, unresolved V genes explain less than half of this, and the remainder is unexplained. V, J and clone size are taken as reported in that table, and D and trimming were inferred from the DNA itself. Counted in this sample were about 140,000 clones; 70% to 85% of them appeared once. The ten largest clones take up roughly 10% of the sample.

The germline V end is reduced by 8 bases and the J end by 3 bases; junction bases left unmatched: 4. From the germline V gene, CDR1 is MDHEN and CDR2 is SYDVKM. The CDR3 covers 13 residues, taking in both the cysteine and the phenylalanine. Kept here is only the CDR3 DNA, which spans 39 bases and is read in frame from base 1. The cohort was made up of under 800 healthy bone marrow donors. At the time of sampling, all cohort members were nominally healthy, though unrecorded immune exposures were likely present. The donor was CMV seropositive and belonged to the group of about 290 seropositive cohort members. A peripheral blood sample was collected from each donor, and TCR beta sequencing was performed on peripheral blood mononuclear cells. Genomic DNA was extracted from the blood cell samples with the Qiagen DNeasy Blood Extraction Kit.

Sequencing was done on a sample of PBMCs. The sequence links TRBV28 to TRBJ2-1, and 7 junction bases match TRBD1. The clonotype originates from a woman aged 55-75 years in good health and CMV-seropositive. Read as DNA, the sequence is TGTGCCAGCCACCGGGACAGCTACAATGAGCAGTTCTTC. Translated, this is CASHRDSYNEQFF.